Presented here are 9 T cell receptor beta chains from one specimen sequenced in a study of OX40 agonist ivuxolimab in advanced cancers. Libraries were prepared through the immunoSEQ multiplex PCR assay. TCRdb provides this immuneACCESS table in a form limited to in-frame rearrangements. Some clones are lacking; in checked studies, under half of them reflect an unresolved V gene, and why the rest are absent is not known. The sample contains 35,000 to 40,000 clones, around 80% of them found a single time. The top ten hold about a sixth of the sample. Here the sequenced sample was CD4+ or CD8+ T cells sorted from blood, taken in a trial of the OX40 agonist ivuxolimab. The receptors stem from an adult with an advanced solid tumor such as melanoma, head and neck, liver or kidney cancer.

The V call is TRBV4-1, the J call TRBJ1-2, with D unclear. Germline-derived CDR1 and CDR2 are MGHRA and YSYEKL. The V end lost 1 base, the J end lost 5 bases, and 14 bases lay between the germline ends. The CDR3 has 15 amino acids. The CDR3 loop reads CASSQGMAPGYGYTF. CDR3 in DNA: TGCGCCAGCAGCCAAGGTATGGCACCGGGGTATGGCTACACCTTC.

The chain uses TRBV7-7 and TRBJ2-2; either TRBD1 or TRBD2 may supply D (5 bases each). This CDR3 comprises 15 residues. CDR1 is SSHAT and CDR2 is FNYEAQ in the germline V gene (reference sequence). V lost 4 bases, J lost 6 bases, and 15 bases lay in between. The CDR3 loop reads CASSSPGTQPGELFF. The CDR3 DNA sequence: TGTGCCAGCAGCTCTCCCGGGACCCAGCCCGGGGAGCTGTTTTTT.

This clone was detected once. The chain couples TRBV7-9 to TRBJ2-5; 7 bases map to TRBD2. V was clipped by 5 bases and J by 3 bases; unmatched bases: 9. Germline V gene sequence: CDR1 SEHNR, CDR2 FQNEAQ (reference sequence). This CDR3 has 15 residues. CDR3 in amino acids: CASSPPGLPKETQYF. The DNA of the CDR3 is TGTGCCAGCAGCCCCCCGGGACTACCAAAAGAGACCCAGTACTTC.

CDR3 protein: CASSLVKGQEYEQYF. Here the CDR3 DNA reads TGTGCCAGCAGCTTAGTAAAGGGACAGGAGTACGAGCAGTACTTC. This chain connects TRBV7-8 to TRBJ2-7, with 8 nucleotides matching TRBD1. The trim removed 1 base at V and 4 bases at J, leaving 6 bases unmatched. Per the germline V gene, CDR1 is SGHVS and CDR2 is FQNEAQ. The CDR3 is made up of 15 amino acids. Full variable domain (missing parts from reference TRBV7-8 and TRBJ2-7): GAGVSQSPRYKVAKRGQDVALRCDPISGHVSLFWYQQALGQGPEFLTYFQNEAQLDKSGLPSDRFFAERPEGSVSTLKIQRTQQEDSAVYLCASSLVKGQEYEQYFGPGTRLTVT.

The V call is TRBV5-1, the J call TRBJ2-5; TRBD2 matches at 9 bases. Germline CDR1 reads SGHRS; CDR2 reads YFSETQ. Unmatched junction bases numbered 16, after V lost 2 bases and J lost 5 bases. The CDR3 is 18 amino acids. The CDR3 coding sequence is TGCGCCAGCAGCTTAAGGCTCGGCGGGGGGGGCCGAGGGGAGACCCAGTACTTC. It encodes CASSLRLGGGGRGETQYF.

This chain connects TRBV27 to TRBJ2-4; D might be TRBD2 (5 bases). Trimming shortened V by 2 bases and J by 7 bases, and 12 bases separated the two germline ends. This CDR3 has 14 amino acids. CDR1 is MNHEY, CDR2 SMNVEV, per germline (reference sequence). The CDR3 region is CASSLHVGANIQYF. Here the CDR3 DNA reads TGTGCCAGCAGTTTACATGTGGGAGCGAACATTCAGTACTTC.

The rearrangement joins TRBV7-9 to TRBJ2-5; TRBD1 matches at 7 bases. With 5 bases clipped from V and 2 bases from J, the junction kept 11 bases outside the gene matches. The CDR3 consists of 16 residues. From germline, CDR1 is SEHNR and CDR2 FQNEAQ (reference sequence). CDR3 sequence reads: CASSNRGRGPQETQYF. CDR3 coding DNA: TGTGCCAGCAGCAATAGGGGGCGCGGACCTCAAGAGACCCAGTACTTC. The variable domain in full, completed from reference TRBV7-9 and TRBJ2-5, reads DTGVSQNPRHKITKRGQNVTFRCDPISEHNRLYWYRQTLGQGPEFLTYFQNEAQLEKSRLLSDRFSAERPKGSFSTLEIQRTEQGDSAMYLCASSNRGRGPQETQYFGPGTRLLVL.

The rearrangement uses TRBV4-1 and TRBJ1-2, with D tentatively TRBD1 (6 bases). The CDR3 sequence is 15 residues long. Germline values: CDR1 MGHRA, CDR2 YSYEKL. V shed 0 bases and J shed 4 bases, with 12 bases lying between them. The CDR3 reads CASSQEPTGTYGYTF. In DNA, the CDR3 is TGCGCCAGCAGCCAAGAACCTACAGGGACCTATGGCTACACCTTC.

This sequence joins TRBV19 and TRBJ1-2; 10 nucleotides agree with TRBD1. The CDR3 has 12 residues. V was clipped by 7 bases and J by 8 bases; unmatched bases: 4. Germline CDR1 is LNHDA and CDR2 is SQIVND (reference sequence). The CDR3 DNA sequence: TGTGCCAGTACTGGGACAGGGGTCGGCTACACCTTC. Residues: CASTGTGVGYTF.